The text below deals with one TCR beta chain. Antigen unknown. With 6 bases removed from V and 2 bases from J, the gap between germline ends came to 11 bases. Germline lookup yields CDR1 LGHNA and CDR2 YSLEER. This CDR3 comprises 14 residues. This record belongs to a study of shared clonotypes between healthy human individuals. General observations from the study: Unshared clonotypes carried lower generation probabilities than those common to all four donors.

Methods used by the authors: Filtering differed, since immunoSEQ gave only junction sequences and no quality scores. Sequencing used immunoSEQ multiplex PCR; TCRdb keeps in-frame clones, though not all of them. V, J and clone size reflect that table, while D and trimming were determined from the DNA. The table has 2 million to 2.5 million clones, approximately 96% seen once. The donor cohort consisted entirely of Caucasian adults residing in Nashville, Tennessee. Sequencing was done on a sample of naive CD4+ T cells sorted from blood. Subset given: CD45RA+ positively selected. The TCR originated in a man aged 18 to 30 in good health. The rearrangement uses TRBV4-3 and TRBJ2-1; no reliable D call. The DNA for the CDR3 is TGCGCCAGCAGTCTAAGCTCCACCTACAATGAGCAGTTCTTC. It yields the protein CASSLSSTYNEQFF.